This TCR beta chain was sequenced during a study of technical replicates of blood from a handful of donors. With 1 base clipped from V and 4 bases from J, the junction kept 4 bases outside the gene matches. CDR1 is LGHNA, CDR2 YNFKEQ, per germline. The CDR3 has 15 residues. This clone was detected only a few times. The protocol was immunoSEQ multiplex PCR, while the TCRdb copy is restricted to in-frame clones and leaves out a portion. Among about 57,000 clones, 85% to 90% were seen once, and the ten largest hold approximately 4.9%. The TCR originated in a human donor in good health. Some clones in this sample may be carry-over from other donors' samples. The source material was PBMCs. The V gene is TRBV4-2, the J gene TRBJ1-2; TRBD1 matches at 9 bases. The CDR3 DNA sequence: TGTGCCAGCAGCCAAGGGGACAGGGAGGCCTATGGCTACACCTTC. It specifies CASSQGDREAYGYTF.